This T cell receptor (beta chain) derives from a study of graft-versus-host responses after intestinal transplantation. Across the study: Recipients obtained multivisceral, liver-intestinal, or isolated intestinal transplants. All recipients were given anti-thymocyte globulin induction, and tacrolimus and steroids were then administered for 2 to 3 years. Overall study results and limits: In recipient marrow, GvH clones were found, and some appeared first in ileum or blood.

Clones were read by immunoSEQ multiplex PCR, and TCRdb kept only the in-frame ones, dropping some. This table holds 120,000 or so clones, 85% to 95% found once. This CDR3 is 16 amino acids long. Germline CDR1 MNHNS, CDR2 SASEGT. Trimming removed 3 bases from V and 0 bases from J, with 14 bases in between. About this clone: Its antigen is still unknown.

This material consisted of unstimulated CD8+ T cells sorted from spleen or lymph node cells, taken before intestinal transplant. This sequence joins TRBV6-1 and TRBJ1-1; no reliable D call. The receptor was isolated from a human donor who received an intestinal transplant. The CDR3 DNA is TGTGCCAGCAGTGAGGATAGGGAGAGACTGAACACTGAAGCTTTCTTT. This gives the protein CASSEDRERLNTEAFF.